This TCR beta chain was recovered during a study of cytomegalovirus exposure and HLA in healthy donors. The study ran its PCR with 60 Vbeta and 13 Jbeta primers. Some clones are missing from TCRdb's copy, which holds only in-frame ones; the method was immunoSEQ multiplex PCR. The sample shows 150,000 or so clones, over 70% of them seen only once. This clone was seen a handful of times. Its antigen is as yet unknown. At one end the junction does not follow the germline gene, possibly because of a read error. Study observations and caveats: Across donors, sequencing depth was assumed by presence/absence analyses to be roughly uniform.

CDR3 length equals 15 residues. Germline lookup yields CDR1 MNHEY and CDR2 SMNVEV (reference sequence). The sequence came from a man between 25 and 39 years old in good health and CMV-seronegative. The sequenced material came from PBMCs. The rearrangement joins TRBV27 to TRBJ1-6; D is uncertain. Here the CDR3 DNA reads TGTGCCAGCAGTTTAGAGGGCTCCTATAATTCACCCCTCAACTTT. Translating gives CASSLEGSYNSPLNF.